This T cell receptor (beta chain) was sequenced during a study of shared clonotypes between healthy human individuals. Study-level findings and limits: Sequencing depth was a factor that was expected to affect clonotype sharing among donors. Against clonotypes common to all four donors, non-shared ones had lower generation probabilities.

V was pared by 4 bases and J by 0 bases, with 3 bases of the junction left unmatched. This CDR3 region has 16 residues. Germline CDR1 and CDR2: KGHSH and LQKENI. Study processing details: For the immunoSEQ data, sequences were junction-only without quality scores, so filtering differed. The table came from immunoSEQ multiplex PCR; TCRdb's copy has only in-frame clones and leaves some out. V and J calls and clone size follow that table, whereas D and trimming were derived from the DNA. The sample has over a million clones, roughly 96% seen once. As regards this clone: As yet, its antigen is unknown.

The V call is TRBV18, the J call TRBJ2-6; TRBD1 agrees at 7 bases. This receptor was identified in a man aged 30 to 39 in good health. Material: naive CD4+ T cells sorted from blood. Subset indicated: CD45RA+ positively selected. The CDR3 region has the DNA TGTGCCAGCTCACAAGGGACAGCCTCTGGGGCCAACGTCCTGACTTTC. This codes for CASSQGTASGANVLTF.